The 16 T cell receptor beta chains listed next were all sequenced from one sample in a study of blood T cells in healthy people across ages. The use of a sample-barcoded 5' primer and a J-beta primer mix characterized a second PCR of about 7 to 12 cycles. TCRdb analysed the 5' RACE reads with MiXCR anew, one entry per CDR3 protein. The sample yields about 780,000 distinct CDR3 sequences, 25% to 30% seen once. Another study also made use of these data, one on T cells of mothers and their children.

Sequences were obtained from blood. Receptors were obtained from a boy younger than 18 in good health.

The chain joins TRBV29-1 to TRBJ2-3; TRBD1 agrees at 9 bases. The CDR3 sequence is 13 residues long. Germline values: CDR1 SQVTM, CDR2 ANQGSEA. With 5 bases clipped from V and 3 bases from J, the junction kept 3 bases outside the gene matches. The DNA of the CDR3 is TGCAGCGTTTGGGACAGGGTAACAGATACGCAGTATTTT. It encodes CSVWDRVTDTQYF.

The chain couples TRBV12-3 or TRBV12-4 to TRBJ2-1, with 8 positions matching TRBD1. The length of the CDR3 is 13 residues. The J segment lost 7 bases and the V segment lost 6 bases, leaving 5 bases of the junction unmatched. This CDR3 is CASSMNRGNEQFF. CDR3 in DNA: TGTGCCAGCAGCATGAACAGGGGGAATGAGCAGTTCTTC.

This clonotype was seen more than once but under ten times. J is TRBJ2-3 and V is TRBV12-3 or TRBV12-4; D possibly uses TRBD1 or TRBD2 (6 bases each). The CDR3 contains 14 residues. V gave up 3 bases and J gave up 3 bases, with 10 bases separating them. The CDR3 protein is CASSLGGWTDTQYF. Here the CDR3 DNA reads TGTGCCAGCAGTTTGGGGGGCTGGACAGATACGCAGTATTTT.

This clonotype was counted once. The gene calls are TRBV12-3 or TRBV12-4 and TRBJ1-2; D is undetermined. The CDR3 runs 12 residues. The ends were cut back, 5 bases at V and 3 bases at J, with 7 bases in the middle. The CDR3 sequence: CASSIWDYGYTF. In DNA form, the CDR3 reads TGTGCCAGCAGTATATGGGACTATGGCTACACCTTC.

In its sample, this clonotype was seen many times. The chain recombines TRBV25-1 with TRBJ2-5; maybe TRBD2 (5 bases). Germline loops: CDR1 MGHDK, CDR2 SYGVNS. V was trimmed by 4 bases and J by 5 bases, leaving 14 bases between them. This CDR3 has 14 residues. The CDR3 DNA reads as TGTGCCAGCAGTGGAGGGTTGGAAGTGGAGACCCAGTACTTC. Protein product: CASSGGLEVETQYF.

This clonotype has just a few counts. This rearrangement joins TRBV28 to TRBJ1-5; D is uncertain. CDR1 is MDHEN and CDR2 is SYDVKM in the germline V gene. The CDR3 spans 16 residues. V lost 3 bases and J 3 bases, leaving 15 bases between the germline ends. The CDR3 DNA reads as TGTGCCAGCAGTTTCGTACAGACATATAACAATCAGCCCCAGCATTTT. Its protein is CASSFVQTYNNQPQHF.

The chain couples TRBV6-5 to TRBJ2-7; D is uncertain. V lost 0 bases to trimming and J lost 3 bases, with 18 bases between them. The CDR3 totals 17 residues. Germline values: CDR1 MNHEY, CDR2 SVGAGI. The CDR3 reads CASSYSTERNGLYEQYF. DNA of the CDR3: TGTGCCAGCAGTTACTCGACGGAGCGTAATGGGCTCTACGAGCAGTACTTC.

J is TRBJ2-5 and V is TRBV5-1, with D maybe TRBD2 (6 bases). Trimming cost V 5 bases and J 0 bases, with 14 bases left between them. From germline, CDR1 is SGHRS and CDR2 YFSETQ. This CDR3 has 15 amino acids. In DNA, the CDR3 is TGCGCCAGCAGTCCGGGACTGGAGTACCAAGAGACCCAGTACTTC. Translated: CASSPGLEYQETQYF.

The chain is built from TRBV7-2 and TRBJ2-5, with 10 bases identical to TRBD2. The last part of the DNA fits TRBJ2-7 better; the J call may be wrong. There are 18 residues in the CDR3. Germline CDR1 is SGHTA and CDR2 is FQGNSA. CDR3 DNA: TGTGCCAGCAGCTCGGGTTTGGGAGCTAGCGGGAGAGGGTACGAGCAGTACTTC. Residues: CASSSGLGASGRGYEQYF.

The chain recombines TRBV6-6 with TRBJ1-1, with D unclear. The germline V gene encodes CDR1 MNHNY and CDR2 SVGAGI (reference sequence). CDR3 length: 16 residues. V lost 0 bases and J 0 bases, leaving 11 bases between the germline ends. CDR3 in DNA: TGTGCCAGCAGTTACTCCGGTGGACCTATGAACACTGAAGCTTTCTTT. The encoded protein is CASSYSGGPMNTEAFF.

The chain has TRBV7-9 and TRBJ2-5; D possibly corresponds to TRBD2 (5 bases). The J call is uncertain, as TRBJ2-7 better fits the DNA end. The CDR3 extends over 12 amino acids. The germline gives CDR1 SEHNR, CDR2 FQNEAQ (reference sequence). The CDR3: CASGTGTYEQYF. The CDR3 DNA reads as TGTGCCAGCGGTACGGGGACCTACGAGCAGTACTTC.

This clonotype was observed a few times. V is TRBV20-1 and J is TRBJ1-2; D is uncertain. V lost 0 bases and J lost 7, with 9 bases in between. There are 12 residues in the CDR3. Per the germline V gene, CDR1 is DFQATT and CDR2 is SNEGSKA (reference sequence). As DNA, the CDR3 is TGCAGTGCTAGAGATCTTACGGGTGGCTACACCTTC. Translation: CSARDLTGGYTF.

Comment on this clonotype: The junction does not match germline at one end; this may be a read error. The chain couples TRBV3-1 to TRBJ2-4; a weak D match, TRBD1 (5 bases). The CDR3 is 14 residues long. Germline V CDR1 and CDR2: LGHDT, YNNKEL (reference sequence). CDR3 sequence (DNA): TGTGCCAGCAGCCAACAGGGAACCAAAAACAATCAGTACTTC. This gives the protein CASSQQGTKNNQYF.

CDR3 nucleotide sequence: TGCGCCAGCCGGGACTTCCTTGTTAGCTCCTACGAGCAGTACTTC. This encodes CASRDFLVSSYEQYF. The V and J genes are TRBV10-2 and TRBJ2-7; possibly TRBD2 for D (6 bases). CDR3 size: 15 residues. In germline, CDR1 is WSHSY, CDR2 SAAADI. The V and J ends lost 8 bases and 0 bases respectively, with 17 bases between them.

The rearrangement uses TRBV7-9 and TRBJ1-5, with D hard to call. The J call may be wrong; the DNA end is better matched by TRBJ2-3. CDR3 length: 14 amino acids. The germline V gene encodes CDR1 SEHNR and CDR2 FQNEAQ (reference sequence). The CDR3 region has the DNA TGTGCCAGCAGCGCCTTAAAGGGTACACGGCCCCAGTATTTT. Protein: CASSALKGTRPQYF.

The sample holds a few counts of this clonotype. The V and J genes are TRBV5-6 and TRBJ2-5, with a tentative D call TRBD2 (5 bases). The V and J ends lost 1 base and 4 bases respectively, with 17 bases between them. CDR3 length: 16 residues. Germline CDR1 is SGHDT and CDR2 is YYEEEE. The CDR3 DNA is TGTGCCAGCAGCTTGTACGGTGAGGGTATGGTAGAGACCCAGTACTTC. Its translation is CASSLYGEGMVETQYF.